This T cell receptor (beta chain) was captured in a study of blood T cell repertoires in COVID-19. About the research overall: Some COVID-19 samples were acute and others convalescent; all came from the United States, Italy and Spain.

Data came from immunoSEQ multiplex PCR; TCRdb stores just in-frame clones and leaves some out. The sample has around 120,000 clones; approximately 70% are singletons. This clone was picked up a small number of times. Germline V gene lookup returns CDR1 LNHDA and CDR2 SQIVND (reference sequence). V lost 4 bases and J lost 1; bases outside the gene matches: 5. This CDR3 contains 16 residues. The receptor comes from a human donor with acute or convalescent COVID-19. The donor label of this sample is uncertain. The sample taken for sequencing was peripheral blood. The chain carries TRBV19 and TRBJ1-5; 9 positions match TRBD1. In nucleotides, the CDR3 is TGTGCCAGTAGTAGAAGACAGGGGGAAAGCAATCAGCCCCAGCATTTT. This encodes CASSRRQGESNQPQHF.